This entry describes one TCR beta chain. Antigen specificity is unknown. The sample comes from a study of EBV T-cell therapy then PD-1 blockade in nasopharyngeal carcinoma. Clones were sequenced by immunoSEQ multiplex PCR, and TCRdb holds only the in-frame ones, with some missing. The repertoire consists of 20,000 or so clones, with under 90% occurring once and the leading ten covering approximately 34%. The time point here: 266 days after commencement of treatment, after nivolumab therapy. Documented treatment: AdE1-LMPpoly-expanded autologous EBV-specific T-cell therapy followed by anti-PD-1 nivolumab. Trimming pared 1 base from V and 7 bases from J, leaving 17 bases between. This CDR3 spans 16 amino acids. In germline, CDR1 is SGHTA, CDR2 FQGNSA.

The source is a man between 35 and 55 years old with nasopharyngeal carcinoma. The starting material was CD8+ T cells from blood, obtained around day 240 from a patient whose treatment included autologous EBV-specific T cells and nivolumab. V gene TRBV7-2 combines with J gene TRBJ2-1; D is ambiguous. CDR3 nucleotide sequence: TGTGCCAGCAGCTTAGTAGCCCCCTTAGGGCCTAATGAGCAGTTCTTC. Protein: CASSLVAPLGPNEQFF.